This TCR beta chain comes out of a study of blood T cell repertoires in COVID-19. Across the whole study: Italy, Spain and the United States were the sources of the convalescent and acute COVID-19 samples. The cDNA or gDNA used as material had been derived from T cells, B-cell-depleted T cells, or PBMCs.

Germline V gene sequence: CDR1 SGHAT, CDR2 FQNNGV. CDR3 length: 12 residues. V lost 5 bases, J lost 11 bases, and 15 bases lay in between. In the original workflow: Reference gene primer amplification in the assay estimated nucleated cell counts. Data came from immunoSEQ multiplex PCR; TCRdb stores just in-frame clones and leaves some out. Clonal size and the V and J genes are those of that table, whereas D and trimming came from the DNA. The sample has roughly 21,000 clones; about four fifths are singletons. This sequence originates from a human donor in a cohort sampled during active COVID-19. Sequenced material: peripheral blood. The J gene is TRBJ1-1, the V gene TRBV11-2, with D perhaps TRBD1 (6 bases). The CDR3 protein is CASSQPQGRAFF. DNA of the CDR3: TGTGCCAGCAGCCAGCCACAGGGTAGGGCTTTCTTT.